The 21 T cell receptor beta chains in this list originate from one sample, sequenced in a study of cytomegalovirus exposure and HLA in healthy donors. This PCR relied on a set of 60 Vbeta primers and 13 Jbeta primers. Sequencing used immunoSEQ multiplex PCR; TCRdb keeps in-frame clones, though not all of them. This table has about 190,000 clones, about three quarters appearing once. Sequencing input: PBMCs. Every receptor here comes from a woman in her 30s in good health and CMV-seropositive.

J is TRBJ2-3 and V is TRBV5-1; 7 nucleotides align to TRBD1. The junction had 8 bases not matched to a gene; V was cut back by 4 bases and J by 3 bases. The length of the CDR3 is 15 residues. CDR1 and CDR2 (germline): SGHRS, YFSETQ. This chain's CDR3 is CASSGFGTATDTQYF. DNA for the CDR3: TGCGCCAGCAGCGGGTTTGGGACAGCTACAGATACGCAGTATTTT.

This rearrangement joins TRBV5-6 to TRBJ1-6; D gene uncertain. The CDR3 is made up of 14 amino acids. The V gene's germline CDR1 is SGHDT and CDR2 YYEEEE. V lost 0 bases and J lost 10, with 11 bases in between. This chain's CDR3 is CASSLALQPSPLHF. The CDR3 region has the DNA TGTGCCAGCAGCTTGGCCTTACAGCCATCACCCCTCCACTTT.

The chain recombines TRBV28 with TRBJ2-7; TRBD2 matches at 8 bases. The CDR3 runs to 15 residues. V shed 5 bases and J 2 bases; nucleotides not matched to a gene: 8. The germline gives CDR1 MDHEN, CDR2 SYDVKM. The CDR3 DNA reads TGTGCCAGCAGTCTCGGGGGGGCCCCGGCCTACGAGCAGTACTTC. Protein sequence: CASSLGGAPAYEQYF.

The chain carries TRBV7-2 and TRBJ2-7, with TRBD2 matching 9 bases. Germline V lookup: CDR1 SGHTA, CDR2 FQGNSA. J was trimmed by 2 bases and V by 1 base; bases with no gene match: 6. There are 16 residues in the CDR3. The CDR3, as DNA: TGTGCCAGCAGCTTAGAAGGCCTAGCGGGGACCTACGAGCAGTACTTC. Amino acid sequence: CASSLEGLAGTYEQYF.

CDR3: CASNYGTGDNQPQHF. CDR3 DNA: TGTGCCAGCAATTATGGGACAGGGGACAATCAGCCCCAGCATTTT. The V and J genes are TRBV28 and TRBJ1-5; 10 bases are shared with TRBD1. The J segment lost 3 bases and the V segment lost 7 bases, leaving 6 bases of the junction unmatched. Germline V gives CDR1 MDHEN, CDR2 SYDVKM. This CDR3 comprises 15 residues.

The rearrangement uses TRBV5-1 and TRBJ2-5; 9 bases are a match to TRBD1. Per the germline V gene, CDR1 is SGHRS and CDR2 is YFSETQ. The V and J ends lost 2 bases and 2 bases, in that order; junction bases with no gene match: 7. The CDR3 sequence is 16 residues long. CDR3 bases: TGCGCCAGCAGCTTCGGGACAGGGTTGTGGCAAGAGACCCAGTACTTC. Protein sequence: CASSFGTGLWQETQYF.

V and J are TRBV7-9 and TRBJ2-7, with 8 bases lining up with TRBD1. The germline gives CDR1 SEHNR, CDR2 FQNEAQ (reference sequence). The CDR3 covers 15 residues. V lost 5 bases and J lost 2; bases outside the gene matches: 8. CDR3 amino acids: CASSTSGTGAYEQYF. CDR3 DNA sequence: TGTGCCAGCAGCACCTCCGGGACAGGAGCCTACGAGCAGTACTTC.

This rearrangement joins TRBV5-1 to TRBJ2-7; 9 bases match TRBD2. CDR1 and CDR2 from the germline V gene are SGHRS and YFSETQ. Trimming removed 5 bases from V and 0 bases from J; junction bases left unmatched: 3. CDR3 size: 14 residues. CDR3 sequence: CASRAGGLSYEQYF. The CDR3 DNA reads as TGCGCCAGCAGAGCGGGAGGTCTCTCCTACGAGCAGTACTTC. Full variable domain (remainder filled in from reference TRBV5-1 and TRBJ2-7): KAGVTQTPRYLIKTRGQQVTLSCSPISGHRSVSWYQQTPGQGLQFLFEYFSETQRNKGNFPGRFSGRQFSNSRSEMNVSTLELGDSALYLCASRAGGLSYEQYFGPGTRLTVT.

The chain employs TRBV30 and TRBJ2-2; 10 nucleotides agree with TRBD2. This CDR3 region has 16 residues. Losses at the gene ends were 2 bases for V and 4 bases for J; bases not matched to a gene: 7. CDR1 and CDR2 (germline): GTSNPN, SVGIG (reference sequence). The CDR3 DNA reads TGTGCCTGGAGTAGTAGCGGGAGGTTCCCCACCGGGGAGCTGTTTTTT. Translating it yields CAWSSSGRFPTGELFF.

This clone was counted a single time. V gene TRBV6-1 combines with J gene TRBJ1-6; 9 bases fit TRBD1. Germline values: CDR1 MNHNS, CDR2 SASEGT. The CDR3 has 15 amino acids. V shed 6 bases and J 3 bases; nucleotides not matched to a gene: 3. This CDR3 is CASSRDRDYNSPLHF. In DNA, the CDR3 is TGTGCCAGCAGCCGGGACAGGGACTATAATTCACCCCTCCACTTT.

This clone has only a few counts. The CDR3 is CASVSGGSGQPQHF. The DNA for the CDR3 is TGTGCCAGCGTATCGGGGGGCTCGGGTCAGCCCCAGCATTTT. The chain couples TRBV28 to TRBJ1-5, with a tentative D call TRBD1 (6 bases). V lost 8 bases to trimming and J lost 6 bases, with 17 bases between them. CDR1 is MDHEN, CDR2 SYDVKM, per germline. This CDR3 spans 14 amino acids. The full variable domain, rest sourced from reference TRBV28 and TRBJ1-5, is DVKVTQSSRYLVKRTGEKVFLECVQDMDHENMFWYRQDPGLGLRLIYFSYDVKMKEKGDIPEGYSVSREKKERFSLILESASTNQTSMYLCASVSGGSGQPQHFGDGTRLSIL.

This chain joins TRBV11-3 and TRBJ2-5; maybe TRBD2 (6 bases). Trimming removed 1 base from V and 4 bases from J, with 28 bases in between. This CDR3 region has 20 residues. CDR1 is SGHNT, CDR2 YENEEA, per germline. This CDR3 reads CASSLVGAERRGTGLETQYF. CDR3 DNA: TGTGCCAGCAGCTTAGTCGGGGCAGAAAGGAGAGGGACTGGTCTAGAGACCCAGTACTTC. The entire variable domain, with the rest obtained from reference TRBV11-3 and TRBJ2-5, is as follows: EAGVVQSPRYKIIEKKQPVAFWCNPISGHNTLYWYLQNLGQGPELLIRYENEEAVDDSQLPKDRFSAERLKGVDSTLKIQPAELGDSAVYLCASSLVGAERRGTGLETQYFGPGTRLLVL.

The chain couples TRBV6-5 to TRBJ2-1; D unresolved. The CDR3 length is 15 residues. Trimming left V 0 bases short and J 3 bases short, with 9 bases between. The germline CDR1 and CDR2 sequences are MNHEY and SVGAGI. The chain's CDR3 is CASSYSPSGYNEQFF. For the CDR3, the DNA is TGTGCCAGCAGTTACTCTCCATCGGGCTACAATGAGCAGTTCTTC.

This chain uses TRBV5-4 with TRBJ2-2, with D possibly TRBD1 on 6 matching bases. The length of the CDR3 is 16 residues. Germline CDR1 is SGHNT and CDR2 is YYREEE (reference sequence). The ends were cut back, 3 bases at V and 1 base at J, with 13 bases in the middle. The CDR3 nucleotides read TGTGCCAGCAGCTCCCGGGACACGGGGAACACCGGGGAGCTGTTTTTT. Protein product: CASSSRDTGNTGELFF.

About this clone: Germline and junction disagree at one end, which may indicate a read error. J is TRBJ2-2 and V is TRBV30; possible D gene TRBD2, 6 bases. Per the germline V gene, CDR1 is GTSNPN and CDR2 is SVGIG (reference sequence). This CDR3 region has 12 residues. This chain's CDR3 is CAWSVAPGGLFF. CDR3 DNA sequence: TGTGCCTGGAGTGTAGCACCCGGGGGGCTGTTTTTT.

This clone was picked up a small number of times. The CDR3 here is CASSWDIGSGNTIYF. In nucleotides, the CDR3 is TGTGCCAGCAGTTGGGACATCGGCTCTGGAAACACCATATATTTT. This chain uses TRBV6-5 with TRBJ1-3; a possible D gene is TRBD1 (6 bases). Deletions cut 4 bases from V and 0 bases from J, with 10 bases between. The germline V gene has CDR1 MNHEY and CDR2 SVGAGI. The length of the CDR3 is 15 residues.

This sequence joins TRBV19 and TRBJ2-7, with TRBD1 identical over 7 bases. The CDR3 consists of 13 residues. Germline lookup yields CDR1 LNHDA and CDR2 SQIVND (reference sequence). V shed 4 bases and J 3 bases; nucleotides not matched to a gene: 3. As DNA, the CDR3 is TGTGCCAGTAGTAACAGGGGCCACTACGAGCAGTACTTC. Translated, it gives CASSNRGHYEQYF.

The J gene is TRBJ2-7, the V gene TRBV5-4, with D possibly matching TRBD2 (6 bases). Germline lookup yields CDR1 SGHNT and CDR2 YYREEE (reference sequence). CDR3 size: 14 residues. V gave up 2 bases and J gave up 5 bases, with 14 bases separating them. For the CDR3, the DNA is TGTGCCAGCAGCTTAAGTCTAGCGACCGACGAGCAGTACTTC. Residues: CASSLSLATDEQYF.

This clone was seen a few times. This sequence joins TRBV30 and TRBJ1-2; D not certain. V shed 5 bases and J shed 8 bases, with 21 bases lying between them. The CDR3 is made up of 14 amino acids. Germline V lookup: CDR1 GTSNPN, CDR2 SVGIG (reference sequence). The CDR3 loop is CAWAPSSTRGGYTF. DNA of the CDR3: TGTGCCTGGGCTCCTAGCTCCACGCGGGGAGGCTACACCTTC.

This clone has just a few counts. Other DNA sequences of this sample code for an identical CDR3. This rearrangement joins TRBV9 to TRBJ2-5; TRBD2 might be the D (6 bases). The CDR3 has 14 amino acids. Per germline, CDR1 SGDLS and CDR2 YYNGEE. The V gene lost 4 bases and the J gene lost 0 bases, with 10 bases spanning the gap. DNA of the CDR3: TGTGCCAGCAGCCCAAGACTAGACCAAGAGACCCAGTACTTC. Residues: CASSPRLDQETQYF.

This rearrangement joins TRBV19 to TRBJ1-1; 10 bases line up with TRBD1. CDR3 length equals 13 residues. After removal of 9 bases from V and 6 bases from J, the junction contained 7 bases not matched to a gene. The germline gives CDR1 LNHDA, CDR2 SQIVND (reference sequence). The CDR3: CASSPGTGAEAFF. The CDR3 bases are TGTGCCAGCAGCCCTGGGACAGGGGCTGAAGCTTTCTTT.